The sequence of this T cell receptor (beta chain) was determined in a study of blood T cell repertoires in COVID-19. Looking at the study overall: Samples taken during acute and convalescent COVID-19 were collected in the United States, Italy and Spain. The analysed material was cDNA or gDNA that came from T cells, B-cell-depleted T cells, or PBMCs.

Trimming removed 4 bases at V and 0 bases at J, with 16 bases between. Per germline, CDR1 LGHNA and CDR2 YNFKEQ. This CDR3 is built from 17 residues. Per the original data handling: Using reference gene primer amplification, nucleated cell counts were estimated. Measured with immunoSEQ multiplex PCR; TCRdb has only the in-frame clones, and not every one. Clone size and the V and J calls come from that table; the DNA yielded D and trimming. Of 220,000 or so clones in the sample, roughly 80% were seen once. This receptor was identified in a woman aged 55-70 years with acute or convalescent COVID-19. Input material: peripheral blood. The chain combines TRBV4-2 with TRBJ1-3; D may be TRBD1 (6 bases). The CDR3 DNA reads TGTGCCAGCAGCCGAGAACCACAGGGCATCTCTGGAAACACCATATATTTT. Residues: CASSREPQGISGNTIYF.